The clone carrying this T cell receptor (beta chain) is a singleton in its sample. This entry belongs to a study of blood T cell repertoires in COVID-19. Overall study: The cDNA or gDNA used as material had been derived from T cells, B-cell-depleted T cells, or PBMCs.

TCRdb keeps only in-frame clones here, not all; method: immunoSEQ multiplex PCR. The sample records fewer than 250,000 clones, 85% to 90% being singletons. Participants came from under 30 US areas, aged roughly 18 to 89 years. A case of COVID-19 had been met by exposed participants within 2 weeks before study entry. The CDR3 runs 17 residues. The germline V and J ends were trimmed by 2 bases and 8 bases, with 24 bases remaining between them. Germline V lookup: CDR1 KGHSH, CDR2 LQKENI. The sequenced material came from PBMCs or T cells enriched from blood (not recorded which). This clonotype was sampled from a middle-aged man who had been exposed to COVID-19. The chain links TRBV18 to TRBJ1-2; D is possibly TRBD1 (5 bases). For the CDR3, the DNA is TGTGCCAGCTCACCAGGGCAGGGTACCCTCGTATCGTGGGGCTACACCTTC. Amino acids: CASSPGQGTLVSWGYTF.